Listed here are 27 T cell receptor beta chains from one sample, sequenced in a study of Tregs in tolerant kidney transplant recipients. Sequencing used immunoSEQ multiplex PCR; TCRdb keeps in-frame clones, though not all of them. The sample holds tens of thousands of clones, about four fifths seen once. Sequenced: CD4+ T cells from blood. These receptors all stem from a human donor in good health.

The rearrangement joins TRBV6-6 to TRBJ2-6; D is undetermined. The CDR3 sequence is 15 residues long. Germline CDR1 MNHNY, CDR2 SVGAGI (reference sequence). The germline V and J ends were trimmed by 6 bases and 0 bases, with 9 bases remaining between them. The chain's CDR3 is CASRRPLSGANVLTF. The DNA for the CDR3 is TGTGCCAGCAGGAGACCGCTCTCTGGGGCCAACGTCCTGACTTTC.

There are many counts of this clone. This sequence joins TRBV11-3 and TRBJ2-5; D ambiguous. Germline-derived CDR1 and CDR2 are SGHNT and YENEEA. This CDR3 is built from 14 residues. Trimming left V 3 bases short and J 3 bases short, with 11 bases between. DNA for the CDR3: TGTGCCAGCAGCTTTAGTCAGCTTAAAGAGACCCAGTACTTC. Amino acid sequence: CASSFSQLKETQYF.

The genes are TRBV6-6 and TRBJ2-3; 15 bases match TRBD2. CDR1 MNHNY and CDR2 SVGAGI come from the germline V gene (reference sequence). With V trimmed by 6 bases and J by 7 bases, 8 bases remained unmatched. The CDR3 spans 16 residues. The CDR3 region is CASRTGLAGGYNTQYF. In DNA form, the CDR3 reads TGTGCCAGCAGAACCGGACTAGCGGGGGGGTATAATACGCAGTATTTT.

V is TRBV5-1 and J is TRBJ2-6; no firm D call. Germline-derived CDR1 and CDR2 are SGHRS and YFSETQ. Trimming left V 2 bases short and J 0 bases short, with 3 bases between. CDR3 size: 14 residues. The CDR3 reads CASSFYSGANVLTF. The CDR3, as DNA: TGCGCCAGCAGCTTTTACTCTGGGGCCAACGTCCTGACTTTC.

As DNA, the CDR3 is TGTGCCATATGGGGGACAGGGGCGAATTCACCCCTCCACTTT. Amino acids: CAIWGTGANSPLHF. The genes are TRBV6-1 and TRBJ1-6; TRBD1 matches at 10 bases. The V segment lost 10 bases and the J segment 7 bases; nucleotides outside the gene matches: 7. CDR1 is MNHNS, CDR2 SASEGT, per germline. CDR3 size: 14 residues.

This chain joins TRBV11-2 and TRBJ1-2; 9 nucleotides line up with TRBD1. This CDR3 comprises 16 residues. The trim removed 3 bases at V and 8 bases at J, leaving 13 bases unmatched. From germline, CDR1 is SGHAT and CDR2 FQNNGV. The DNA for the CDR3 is TGTGCCAGCAGCTTGACCGGACAGGGGATTTTTGAAGGCTACACCTTC. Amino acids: CASSLTGQGIFEGYTF.

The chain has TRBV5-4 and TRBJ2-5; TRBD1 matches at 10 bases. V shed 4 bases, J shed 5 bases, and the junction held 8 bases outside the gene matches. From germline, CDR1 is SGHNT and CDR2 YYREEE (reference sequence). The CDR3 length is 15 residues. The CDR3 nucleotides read TGTGCCAGCAGCCCATGGGGGACAGGGGAGGAGACCCAGTACTTC. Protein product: CASSPWGTGEETQYF.

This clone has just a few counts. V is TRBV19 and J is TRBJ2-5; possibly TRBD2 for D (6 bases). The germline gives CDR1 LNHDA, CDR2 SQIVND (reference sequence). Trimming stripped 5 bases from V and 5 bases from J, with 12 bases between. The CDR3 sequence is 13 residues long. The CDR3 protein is CASSARLEETQYF. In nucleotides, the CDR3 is TGTGCCAGTAGTGCCCGACTAGAGGAGACCCAGTACTTC.

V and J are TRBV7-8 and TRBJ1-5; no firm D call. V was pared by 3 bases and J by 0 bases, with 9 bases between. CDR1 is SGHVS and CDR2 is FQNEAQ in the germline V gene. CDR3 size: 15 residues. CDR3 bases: TGTGCCAGCAGCTTCGGGAGTTATAGCAATCAGCCCCAGCATTTT. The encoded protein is CASSFGSYSNQPQHF.

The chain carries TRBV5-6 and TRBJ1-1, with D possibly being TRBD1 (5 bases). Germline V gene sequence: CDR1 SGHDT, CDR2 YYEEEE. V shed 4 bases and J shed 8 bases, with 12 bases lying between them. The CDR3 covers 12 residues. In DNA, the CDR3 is TGTGCCAGCAGCCGCCTCCGGGACGAAGCTTTCTTT. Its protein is CASSRLRDEAFF.

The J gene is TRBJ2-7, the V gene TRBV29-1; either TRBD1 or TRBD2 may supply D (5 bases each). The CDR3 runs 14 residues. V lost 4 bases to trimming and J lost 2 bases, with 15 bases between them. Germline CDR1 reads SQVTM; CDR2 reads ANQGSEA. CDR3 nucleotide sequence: TGCAGCGTTGTCCCCCAAGTGGGGGCCTACGAGCAGTACTTC. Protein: CSVVPQVGAYEQYF.

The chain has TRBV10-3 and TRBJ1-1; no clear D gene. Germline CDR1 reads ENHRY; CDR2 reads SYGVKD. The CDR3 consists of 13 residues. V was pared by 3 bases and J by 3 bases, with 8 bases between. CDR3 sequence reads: CAISDLIDTEAFF. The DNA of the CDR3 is TGTGCCATCAGTGATCTAATAGACACTGAAGCTTTCTTT.

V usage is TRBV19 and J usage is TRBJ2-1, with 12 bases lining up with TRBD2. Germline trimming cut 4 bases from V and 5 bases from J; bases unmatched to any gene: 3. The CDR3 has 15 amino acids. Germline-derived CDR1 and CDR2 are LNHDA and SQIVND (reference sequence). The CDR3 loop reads CASSTRLAGDNEQFF. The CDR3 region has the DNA TGTGCCAGTAGTACCCGACTAGCGGGGGACAATGAGCAGTTCTTC.

CDR3 bases: TGTGCCTGGAAACCCGGGAGGCTCTACAATGAGCAGTTCTTC. Translation: CAWKPGRLYNEQFF. The chain combines TRBV30 with TRBJ2-1; 7 bases are shared with TRBD2. V gave up 4 bases and J gave up 3 bases; unmatched junction bases: 6. Germline V CDR1 and CDR2: GTSNPN, SVGIG (reference sequence). The CDR3 contains 14 residues.

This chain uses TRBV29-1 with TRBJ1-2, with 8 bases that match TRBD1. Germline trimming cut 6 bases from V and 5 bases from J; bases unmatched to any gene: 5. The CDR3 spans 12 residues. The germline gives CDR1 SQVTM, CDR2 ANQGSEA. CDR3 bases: TGCAGCGTCCGACAGGGGCCTTATGGCTACACCTTC. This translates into CSVRQGPYGYTF.

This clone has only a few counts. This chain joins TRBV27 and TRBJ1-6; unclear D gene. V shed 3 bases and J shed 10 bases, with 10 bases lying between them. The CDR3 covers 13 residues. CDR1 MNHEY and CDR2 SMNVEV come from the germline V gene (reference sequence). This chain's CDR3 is CASSFDLYSPLHF. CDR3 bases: TGTGCCAGCAGTTTCGATCTTTACTCACCCCTCCACTTT.

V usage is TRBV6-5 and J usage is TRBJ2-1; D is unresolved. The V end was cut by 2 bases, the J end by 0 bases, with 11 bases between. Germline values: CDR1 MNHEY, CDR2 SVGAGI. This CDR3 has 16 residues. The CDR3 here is CASSYVASSSYNEQFF. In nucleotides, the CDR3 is TGTGCCAGCAGTTACGTGGCCAGCAGCTCCTACAATGAGCAGTTCTTC.

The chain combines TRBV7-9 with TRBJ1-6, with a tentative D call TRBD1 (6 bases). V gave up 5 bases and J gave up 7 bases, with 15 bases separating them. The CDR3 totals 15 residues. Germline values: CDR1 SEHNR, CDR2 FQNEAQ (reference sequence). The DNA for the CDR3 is TGTGCCAGCAGCACCACCGGGACATGGAATTCACCCCTCCACTTT. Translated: CASSTTGTWNSPLHF.

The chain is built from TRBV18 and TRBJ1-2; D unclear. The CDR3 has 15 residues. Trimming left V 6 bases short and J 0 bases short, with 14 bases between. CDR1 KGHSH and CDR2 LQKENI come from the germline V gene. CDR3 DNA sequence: TGTGCCAGCTCCCCCGGGAGCTCCACTAACTATGGCTACACCTTC. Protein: CASSPGSSTNYGYTF.

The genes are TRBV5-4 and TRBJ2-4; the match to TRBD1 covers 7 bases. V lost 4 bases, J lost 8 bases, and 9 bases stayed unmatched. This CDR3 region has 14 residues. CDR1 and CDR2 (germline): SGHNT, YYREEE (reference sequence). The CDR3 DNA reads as TGTGCCAGCAGCCCACAGGGGATTCCGGACATTCAGTACTTC. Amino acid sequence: CASSPQGIPDIQYF.

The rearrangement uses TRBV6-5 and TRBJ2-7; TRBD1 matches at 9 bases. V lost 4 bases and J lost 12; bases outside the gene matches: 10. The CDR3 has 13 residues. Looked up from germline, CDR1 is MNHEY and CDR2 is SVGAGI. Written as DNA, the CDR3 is TGTGCCAGCAGTTTGGGACAGGGACCCGTGCGGTACTTC. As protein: CASSLGQGPVRYF.

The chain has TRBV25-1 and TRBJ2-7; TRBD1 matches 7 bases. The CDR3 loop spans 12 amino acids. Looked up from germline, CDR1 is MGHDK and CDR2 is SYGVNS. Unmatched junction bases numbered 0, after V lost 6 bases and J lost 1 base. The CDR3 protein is CASRDRSYEQYF. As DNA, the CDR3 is TGTGCCAGCAGGGACAGGTCCTACGAGCAGTACTTC.

Here the CDR3 reads CASSSNDRGATDTQYF. The CDR3 DNA is TGTGCCAGCAGCTCCAACGACAGGGGGGCCACAGATACGCAGTATTTT. The rearrangement uses TRBV6-6 and TRBJ2-3; 9 positions match TRBD1. The ends lost 6 bases at V and 2 bases at J; junction bases unmatched: 9. This CDR3 is 16 amino acids long. The germline V gene has CDR1 MNHNY and CDR2 SVGAGI (reference sequence).

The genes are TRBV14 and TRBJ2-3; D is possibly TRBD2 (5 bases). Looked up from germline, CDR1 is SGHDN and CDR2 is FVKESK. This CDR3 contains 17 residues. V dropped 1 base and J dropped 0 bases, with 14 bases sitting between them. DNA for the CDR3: TGTGCCAGCAGCCAAGTAGTGGGAGAGTGGAGCACAGATACGCAGTATTTT. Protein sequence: CASSQVVGEWSTDTQYF.

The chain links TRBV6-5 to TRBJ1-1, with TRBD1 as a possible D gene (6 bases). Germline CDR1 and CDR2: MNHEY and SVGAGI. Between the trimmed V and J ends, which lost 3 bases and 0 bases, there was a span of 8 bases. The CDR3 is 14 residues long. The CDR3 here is CASSYWDMNTEAFF. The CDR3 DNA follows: TGTGCCAGCAGTTATTGGGACATGAACACTGAAGCTTTCTTT.

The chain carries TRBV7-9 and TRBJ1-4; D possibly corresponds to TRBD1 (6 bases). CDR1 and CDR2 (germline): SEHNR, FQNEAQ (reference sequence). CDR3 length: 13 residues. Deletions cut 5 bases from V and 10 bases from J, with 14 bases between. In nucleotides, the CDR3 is TGTGCCAGCAGCCCTCCGGGGGGCGGAAAACTGTTTTTT. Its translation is CASSPPGGGKLFF.

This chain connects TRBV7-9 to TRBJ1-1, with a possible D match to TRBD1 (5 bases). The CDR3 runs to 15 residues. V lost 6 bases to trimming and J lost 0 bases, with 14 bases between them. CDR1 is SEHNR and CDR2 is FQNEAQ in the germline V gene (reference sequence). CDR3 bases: TGTGCCAGCAGATCCTCGGGGGGGGTGAACACTGAAGCTTTCTTT. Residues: CASRSSGGVNTEAFF.